This TCR beta chain was sequenced for a study of T cell clonality in common variable immunodeficiency. General observations from the study: Compared with controls, CVID subjects had fewer shared TCRbeta clones. Common variable immunodeficiency TCR beta sequences reportedly had fewer deletions and N-nucleotide insertions.

The V gene end was trimmed by 7 bases and the J gene end by 9 bases; junction bases not matched to a gene: 7. CDR3 length: 14 residues. In germline, CDR1 is SGHKS, CDR2 YYEKEE (reference sequence). The method was immunoSEQ multiplex PCR; TCRdb's version includes in-frame clones alone and lacks a portion of them. The repertoire consists of tens of thousands of clones, none detected only once. This clone was detected a few times. Its antigen is unidentified. The missing CDR3 end, 3 residues past where the read stops, is filled in from the germline J gene. Material: peripheral blood mononuclear cells. The clonotype originates from a person aged 18 to 75 in good health. The chain is built from TRBV5-5 and TRBJ2-1; 13 positions match TRBD2. The part of the CDR3 DNA that was read is TGTGCCAGCCGACTAGCGGGGGGCATGGGTGAG. Translation gives CASRLAGGMGE. The whole CDR3 reads CASRLAGGMGEQFF.